The TCR beta chain described here comes from a study of T cell responses to AZD1222 COVID-19 vaccine. General study findings and limits: Spike-specific TCR breadth and depth both grew after two AZD1222 doses. Most donors were white British, females outnumbered males, and clonal diversity was possibly underestimated.

Germline V gene data show CDR1 as SGDLS and CDR2 as YYNGEE. The CDR3 runs to 15 residues. J lost 5 bases, V lost 3 bases, and 6 bases had no gene match. Turning to this clone: The antigen is undetermined.

Assay: immunoSEQ multiplex PCR; the TCRdb copy retains only in-frame clones and omits some. The sample holds 140,000 to 150,000 clones; around 94% are singletons and the top ten take roughly 12%. The chain joins TRBV9 to TRBJ2-1; 9 bases line up with TRBD2. The sequence was obtained from an adult who had recovered from COVID-19. Material: peripheral blood, obtained after recovery from COVID-19. CDR3 in DNA: TGTGCCAGCAGCGCCGCCGGGACTAGCCACAATGAGCAGTTCTTC. Translating gives CASSAAGTSHNEQFF.